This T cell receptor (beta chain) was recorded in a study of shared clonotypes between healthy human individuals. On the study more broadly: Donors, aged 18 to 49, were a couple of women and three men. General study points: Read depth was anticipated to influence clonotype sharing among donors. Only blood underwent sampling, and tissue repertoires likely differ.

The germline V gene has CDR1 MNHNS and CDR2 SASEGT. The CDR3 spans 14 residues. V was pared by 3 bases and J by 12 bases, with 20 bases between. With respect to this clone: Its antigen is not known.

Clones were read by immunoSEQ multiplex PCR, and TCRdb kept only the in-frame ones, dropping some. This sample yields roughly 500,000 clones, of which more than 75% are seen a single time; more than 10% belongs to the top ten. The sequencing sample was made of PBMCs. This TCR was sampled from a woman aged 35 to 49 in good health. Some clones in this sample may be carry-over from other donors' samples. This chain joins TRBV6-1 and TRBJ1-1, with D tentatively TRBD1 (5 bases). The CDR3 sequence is CASSESGRGDRPFF. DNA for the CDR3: TGTGCCAGCAGTGAGTCTGGTAGAGGGGATCGGCCTTTCTTT.